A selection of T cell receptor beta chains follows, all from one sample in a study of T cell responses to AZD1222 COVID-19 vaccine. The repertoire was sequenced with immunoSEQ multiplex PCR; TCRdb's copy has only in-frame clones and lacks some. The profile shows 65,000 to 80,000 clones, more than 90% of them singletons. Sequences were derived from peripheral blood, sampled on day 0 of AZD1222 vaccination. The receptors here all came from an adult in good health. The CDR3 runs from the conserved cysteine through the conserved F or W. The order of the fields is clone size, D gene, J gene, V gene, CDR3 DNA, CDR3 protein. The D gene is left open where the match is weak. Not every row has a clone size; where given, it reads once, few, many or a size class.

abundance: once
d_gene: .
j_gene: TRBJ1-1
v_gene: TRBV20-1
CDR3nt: TGCAGTGCTAGTAGGGAGAATGAAGCTTTCTTT
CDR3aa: CSASRENEAFF

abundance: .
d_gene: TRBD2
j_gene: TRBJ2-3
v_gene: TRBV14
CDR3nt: TGTGCCAGCAGCGCACTACTAGCGGGGACAGATACGCAGTATTTT
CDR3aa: CASSALLAGTDTQYF

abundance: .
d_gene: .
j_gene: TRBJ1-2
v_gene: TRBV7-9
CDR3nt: TGTGCCAGCAGCTTAGATCTGGGGGGGCCCAGGGGCCTTTTCGGCTACACCTTC
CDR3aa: CASSLDLGGPRGLFGYTF

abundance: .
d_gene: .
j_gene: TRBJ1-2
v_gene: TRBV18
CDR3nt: TGTGCCAGCTCACCACCGTTGGCTGACTATGGCTACACCTTC
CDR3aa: CASSPPLADYGYTF

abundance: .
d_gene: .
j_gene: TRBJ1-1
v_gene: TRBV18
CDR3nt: TGTGCCAGCTCACCACCGCTTAAGAACACTGAAGCTTTCTTT
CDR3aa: CASSPPLKNTEAFF

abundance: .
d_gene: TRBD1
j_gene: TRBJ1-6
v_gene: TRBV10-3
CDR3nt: TGTGCCATCAGTGGTGGGGACAGGCGCGGGTCACCCCTCCACTTT
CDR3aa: CAISGGDRRGSPLHF

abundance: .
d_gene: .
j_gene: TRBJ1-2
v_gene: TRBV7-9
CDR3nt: TGTGCCAGCAGCCCGCCGGGGGGTCTGGGCTACACCTTC
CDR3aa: CASSPPGGLGYTF

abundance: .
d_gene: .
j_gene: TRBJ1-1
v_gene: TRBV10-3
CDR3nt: TGTGCCACCAAAGGCAGTAGGAGGGAGGTCACTGAAGCTTTCTTT
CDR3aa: CATKGSRREVTEAFF

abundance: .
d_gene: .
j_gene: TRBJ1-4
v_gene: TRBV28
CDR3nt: TGTGCCAGCAGTTTACCCCGGACTGGGTGGGATGAAAAACTGTTTTTT
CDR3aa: CASSLPRTGWDEKLFF

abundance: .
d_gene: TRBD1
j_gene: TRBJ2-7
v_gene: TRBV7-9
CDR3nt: TGTGCCAGCAGCTTAACAGGGGGCGACGAGCAGTACTTC
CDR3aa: CASSLTGGDEQYF

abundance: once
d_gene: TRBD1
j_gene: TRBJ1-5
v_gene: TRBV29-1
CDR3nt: TGCAGCGTTGAAGATCGCGGGACAGGGAGAGTGAATCAGCCCCAGCATTTT
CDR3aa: CSVEDRGTGRVNQPQHF

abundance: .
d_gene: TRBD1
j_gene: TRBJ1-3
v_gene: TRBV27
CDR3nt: TGTGCCAGCAGGGGGACCTGGCAGGGGGCGAACACCATATATTTT
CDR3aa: CASRGTWQGANTIYF

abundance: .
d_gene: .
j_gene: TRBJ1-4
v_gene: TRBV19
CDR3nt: TGTGCCAGTAGGGGAGGGGGGGCTAATGAAAAACTGTTTTTT
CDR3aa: CASRGGGANEKLFF

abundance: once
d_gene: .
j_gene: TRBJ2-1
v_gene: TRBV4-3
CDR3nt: TGCGCCAGCAGCCAAGATGGTCGGGGTTACAATGAGCAGTTCTTC
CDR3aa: CASSQDGRGYNEQFF

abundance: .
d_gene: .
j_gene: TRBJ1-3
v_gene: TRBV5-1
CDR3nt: TGCGCCAGCAGCTTGGTTGGGGGCCACTCTGGAAACACCATATATTTT
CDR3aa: CASSLVGGHSGNTIYF

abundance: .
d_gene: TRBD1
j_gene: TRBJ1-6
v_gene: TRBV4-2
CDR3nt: TGTGCCAGCAGCCTATCCGGGACAGGGCATTCACCCCTCCACTTT
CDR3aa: CASSLSGTGHSPLHF

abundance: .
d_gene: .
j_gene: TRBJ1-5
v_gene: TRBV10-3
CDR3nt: TGTGCCATCAGTGTGAGAGGAGGGCAGCCCCAGCATTTT
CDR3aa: CAISVRGGQPQHF

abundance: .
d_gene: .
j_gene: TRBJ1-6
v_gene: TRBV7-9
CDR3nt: TGTGCCAGCAGCTTAGAGAGGATTTCACCCCTCCACTTT
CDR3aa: CASSLERISPLHF

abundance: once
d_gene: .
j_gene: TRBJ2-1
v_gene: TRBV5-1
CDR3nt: TGCGCCAGCAGCCTCCAGGGGGGGGCCTCTCTGAATGAGCAGTTCTTC
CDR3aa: CASSLQGGASLNEQFF

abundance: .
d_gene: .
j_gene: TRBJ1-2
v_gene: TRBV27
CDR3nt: TGTGCCAGCAGTTCCCAGGCGGGGGGATTAAGTGGCTACACCTTC
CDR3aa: CASSSQAGGLSGYTF

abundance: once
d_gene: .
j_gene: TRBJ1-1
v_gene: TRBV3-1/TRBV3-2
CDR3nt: TGTGCCAGCAGCCAAGCCCCCGAGCGGGCAGGGACTGAAGCTTTCTTT
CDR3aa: CASSQAPERAGTEAFF

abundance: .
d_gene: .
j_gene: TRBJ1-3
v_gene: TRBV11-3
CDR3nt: TGTGCCAGCAGCCGGATACAGTCTGGAAACACCATATATTTT
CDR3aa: CASSRIQSGNTIYF

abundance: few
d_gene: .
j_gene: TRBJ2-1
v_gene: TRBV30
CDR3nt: TGTGCCTGGAGTAGAGTGGGAGAGACCTACAATGAGCAGTTCTTC
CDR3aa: CAWSRVGETYNEQFF

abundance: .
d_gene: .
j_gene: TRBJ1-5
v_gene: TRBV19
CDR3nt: TGTGCCAGTGGGGGAGCGAGCGGCAATCAGCCCCAGCATTTT
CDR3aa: CASGGASGNQPQHF

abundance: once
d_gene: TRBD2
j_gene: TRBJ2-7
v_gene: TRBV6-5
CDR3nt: TGTGCCAGCAGACCAGCGGGAGGGCTCAACTACGAGCAGTACTTC
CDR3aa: CASRPAGGLNYEQYF

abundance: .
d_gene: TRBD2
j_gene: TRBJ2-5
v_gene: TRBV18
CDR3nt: TGTGCCAGCTCACCACCGAGACTAGCGGGGACCCAAGAGACCCAGTACTTC
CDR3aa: CASSPPRLAGTQETQYF